The T cell receptor beta chain described here comes from a study of cytomegalovirus exposure and HLA in healthy donors. This PCR relied on a set of 60 Vbeta primers and 13 Jbeta primers. Some clones are missing from TCRdb's copy, which holds only in-frame ones; the method was immunoSEQ multiplex PCR. The sample carries approximately 140,000 clones, 60% to 85% recorded once. Germline CDR1 is KGHSH and CDR2 is LQKENI. With V trimmed by 0 bases and J by 7 bases, 5 bases remained unmatched. The CDR3 consists of 15 residues. Input material: PBMCs. This chain uses TRBV18 with TRBJ2-3; 9 bases align to TRBD2. The receptor was derived from a man aged 35-49 years in good health and CMV-seropositive. As DNA, the CDR3 is TGTGCCAGCTCACCACCGAGCGGGGGGCACCATACGCAGTATTTT. Translated: CASSPPSGGHHTQYF.